This is a list of T cell receptor beta chains from one sample in a study of graft-versus-host responses after intestinal transplantation. The assay was immunoSEQ multiplex PCR, and TCRdb's table has in-frame clones only and misses some. The sample holds 4,700 or so clones, roughly 70% seen once. The sequencing used ileum tissue, collected 17 days after transplant. These receptors originate from a human patient who received an intestinal transplant, so some T cells may come from the graft donor. Both conserved end residues are trimmed from each CDR3.

v_call	j_call	cdr3_aa
TRBV29-1	TRBJ1-2	SVEVGGYGYT
TRBV5-4	TRBJ2-5	ANSLPQETQY
TRBV14	TRBJ1-4	ASSPHRGVGEKLF
TRBV7-7	TRBJ2-5	ASSLAPRLAGGQTQY
TRBV9	TRBJ2-1	ASSVATAGGINEQF
TRBV27	TRBJ2-2	ASSLGQNTGELF
TRBV6-1	TRBJ1-2	ASRRGVGIYGYT
TRBV28	TRBJ2-1	ASSLETGGGSGEQF
TRBV5-5	TRBJ1-2	ASSRETENYGYT
TRBV28	TRBJ1-2	ASSTGQFGYGYT
TRBV9	TRBJ2-3	ASSVVLAGGTDTQY
TRBV9	TRBJ1-5	ASSVSAGGGQPQH
TRBV5-1	TRBJ2-3	ASSSTNRGQGTDTQY
TRBV7-7	TRBJ2-3	ASSFRQGTSTDTQY
TRBV9	TRBJ1-1	ASSVDGTGGLNTEAF
TRBV4-3	TRBJ1-6	ASSQDRDSNSPLH
TRBV2	TRBJ2-2	ASIWDRGNTGELF
TRBV2	TRBJ2-3	ASGGTSNGSTDTQY
TRBV6-5	TRBJ2-3	ATQRGTDTQY
TRBV5-1	TRBJ1-4	ASSLAPATNEKLF
TRBV5-6	TRBJ1-2	ASSSTGDGYT
TRBV4-1	TRBJ1-2	ASSQTGGGLYGYT
TRBV29-1	TRBJ1-3	SAAQSSGNTIY
TRBV10-3	TRBJ2-3	AIRVDGSTDTQY
TRBV7-8	TRBJ2-5	ASSLVTTTKETQY
TRBV5-4	TRBJ2-3	ASSLTSGGADTQY
TRBV23-1	TRBJ2-1	ASSPPEAGGYNEQF
TRBV10-3	TRBJ2-1	AIRDPGVLDEQF
TRBV2	TRBJ2-3	ASIYGASSTDTQY
TRBV15	TRBJ2-3	ATRRQVFRTDTQY
TRBV21-1	TRBJ2-2	ATHKLAGENTGELF
TRBV6-5	TRBJ1-6	ASSYRSPLH
TRBV28	TRBJ2-3	ASKTLPGTRGLGTDTQY
TRBV10-3	TRBJ2-2	ASKKPGTENTGELF
TRBV4-2	TRBJ2-2	ASSSRTGRGTGELF
TRBV16	TRBJ2-5	ASSQLLAGFQETQY
TRBV2	TRBJ1-5	ASSRGQKSNQPQH
TRBV10-3	TRBJ1-3	AISPDRVGNTIY
TRBV6-1	TRBJ1-2	ASSVGTGVYGYT
TRBV4-2	TRBJ2-5	ASSQGNSGGEETQY
TRBV5-6	TRBJ2-1	ASSLVEVLGWNEQF
TRBV7-9	TRBJ2-2	ASRLGPLNTGELF
TRBV19	TRBJ2-1	ASSTGDDNEQF
TRBV27	TRBJ1-2	ASSPEGGSGRLYGYT
TRBV27	TRBJ1-1	AILPGNTEAF
TRBV28	TRBJ1-1	ASSLGASNTEAF
TRBV5-1	TRBJ2-3	ASSKRGSTDTQY
TRBV9	TRBJ2-5	ASSVVAGGIETQY
TRBV27	TRBJ1-5	ASSLGSGPYSNQPQH
TRBV7-7	TRBJ1-3	ASSQGRVSGNTIY
TRBV5-1	TRBJ2-2	ASSLAPSGGTGELF